These T cell receptor beta chains were read from a single sample in a study of blood T cell repertoires in COVID-19. Assay used: immunoSEQ multiplex PCR; TCRdb lists only in-frame clones, some missing. The sample records 300,000 to 450,000 clones, more than 70% being singletons. The sequencing input was peripheral blood. These receptors came from a woman aged 60 to 75 with COVID-19, enrolled during active disease. CDR3s include the opening cysteine and the closing phenylalanine or tryptophan. D genes are given only for firm matches. Only part of the rows carry a size: once, few, many, or a class if the clone is expanded.

.	.	TRBV2	TRBJ1-4	CASRPQGGTNEKLFF	TGTGCCAGCAGACCCCAGGGAGGAACTAATGAAAAACTGTTTTTT
.	.	TRBV9	TRBJ1-2	CASSAWQGLVGNYGYTF	TGTGCCAGCAGCGCTTGGCAGGGTTTGGTCGGTAACTATGGCTACACCTTC
.	.	TRBV5-4	TRBJ1-1	CASSLVRGSTEAFF	TGTGCCAGCAGCTTGGTGCGGGGGTCCACTGAAGCTTTCTTT
.	.	TRBV5-1	TRBJ1-1	CASSPDRGVNTEAFF	TGCGCCAGCAGCCCTGACAGAGGAGTGAACACTGAAGCTTTCTTT
few	.	TRBV5-6	TRBJ1-2	CASGSWEAYGYTF	TGTGCCAGCGGTTCATGGGAGGCCTATGGCTACACCTTC
.	.	TRBV6-5	TRBJ1-2	CASTTLQANNYGYTF	TGTGCCAGCACCACCTTACAGGCAAACAACTATGGCTACACCTTC
.	.	TRBV2	TRBJ2-1	CASTRVQTHNEQFF	TGTGCCAGCACCCGGGTCCAGACCCACAATGAGCAGTTCTTC
.	.	TRBV5-1	TRBJ1-6	CASSLDGHPNSPLHF	TGCGCCAGCAGCTTGGATGGACACCCGAATTCACCCCTCCACTTT
.	TRBD2	TRBV7-9	TRBJ2-3	CASSAPAGGADTQYF	TGTGCCAGCAGTGCACCAGCGGGGGGCGCAGATACGCAGTATTTT
.	TRBD1	TRBV29-1	TRBJ2-7	CSVDGQGSYEQYF	TGCAGCGTTGACGGACAGGGGAGCTACGAGCAGTACTTC
few	TRBD1	TRBV3-1/TRBV3-2	TRBJ1-4	CASSLGTANEKLFF	TGTGCCAGCAGCCTCGGGACAGCTAATGAAAAACTGTTTTTT
.	.	TRBV11-3	TRBJ2-3	CASSLGGTDTQYF	TGTGCCAGCAGCCTCGGGGGCACAGATACGCAGTATTTT
few	.	TRBV19	TRBJ1-1	CASSIMGGRNQNTEAFF	TGTGCCAGTAGTATCATGGGGGGACGGAATCAGAACACTGAAGCTTTCTTT
few	TRBD1	TRBV6-5	TRBJ2-7	CASSYTGAQDEQYF	TGTGCCAGCAGTTACACAGGGGCGCAAGACGAGCAGTACTTC
.	.	TRBV7-9	TRBJ1-2	CASSPSTSPNYTF	TGTGCCAGCAGCCCTAGTACCAGCCCTAACTACACCTTC
.	TRBD1	TRBV28	TRBJ2-3	CASRPQGTHTDTQYF	TGTGCCAGCAGGCCACAGGGGACCCACACAGATACGCAGTATTTT
.	.	TRBV10-3	TRBJ1-1	CAIREHQGGNTEAFF	TGTGCCATCAGGGAACACCAAGGGGGGAACACTGAAGCTTTCTTT
once	TRBD1	TRBV9	TRBJ1-1	CASSTFGTGVPEAFF	TGTGCCAGCAGCACCTTCGGGACAGGGGTTCCTGAAGCTTTCTTT
once	TRBD1	TRBV12-3/TRBV12-4	TRBJ2-7	CASRRGQGYEQYF	TGTGCCAGCAGGAGGGGACAGGGCTACGAGCAGTACTTC
.	.	TRBV27	TRBJ1-2	CASSFTGLNYGYTF	TGTGCCAGCAGTTTTACAGGATTAAACTATGGCTACACCTTC
.	.	TRBV7-3	TRBJ2-3	CASSLSGLGPTDTQYF	TGTGCCAGCAGCTTAAGTGGACTGGGCCCCACAGATACGCAGTATTTT
.	TRBD2	TRBV7-2	TRBJ2-7	CASSFRLAGGRDEQYF	TGTGCCAGCAGCTTCCGACTAGCGGGGGGCCGGGACGAGCAGTACTTC
.	.	TRBV2	TRBJ1-2	CASSGREHYGYTF	TGTGCCAGCAGTGGCCGGGAGCACTATGGCTACACCTTC
.	.	TRBV15	TRBJ1-1	CATSNLDRSTEAFF	TGTGCCACCAGCAATTTAGACAGAAGCACTGAAGCTTTCTTT
.	.	TRBV30	TRBJ1-6	CAWLRGVGSPLHF	TGTGCCTGGCTCAGGGGAGTCGGATCACCCCTCCACTTT
.	TRBD2	TRBV24-1	TRBJ2-1	CATAGLAGVNEQFF	TGTGCCACAGCGGGACTAGCGGGGGTAAATGAGCAGTTCTTC
.	TRBD1	TRBV19	TRBJ1-6	CASSIGGQNNSPLHF	TGTGCCAGTAGTATAGGGGGACAGAATAATTCACCCCTCCACTTT
many	TRBD1	TRBV28	TRBJ1-2	CASSTPGGAYGYTF	TGTGCCAGCAGTACCCCAGGGGGTGCCTATGGCTACACCTTC